A selection of T cell receptor beta chains follows, all from one sample in a study of shared clonotypes between healthy human individuals. Sequenced by immunoSEQ multiplex PCR; TCRdb stores in-frame clones only, minus some. The repertoire holds about 2.2 million clones, with around 93% as singletons. Input material: naive CD8+ T cells from PBMCs. These receptors came from a man aged 18-30 years in good health. Some clones in this sample may be carry-over from other donors' samples. Both conserved end residues are part of each CDR3. A D gene is named only where the DNA matches it firmly.

TRBJ2-3	TRBD1	TRBV5-1	CASSLPKQGRVTDTQYF
TRBJ2-5	TRBD2	TRBV13	CASSLELAGAGETQYF
TRBJ2-2	.	TRBV6-6	CASSGLGELFF
TRBJ2-3	TRBD2	TRBV7-2	CASSSVASGRFTDTQYF
TRBJ2-3	TRBD1	TRBV7-9	CASSPPRQGRTDTQYF
TRBJ2-6	.	TRBV7-8	CASSLGAPGNVLTF
TRBJ2-7	TRBD2	TRBV9	CASSPLGGSGYEQYF
TRBJ2-1	.	TRBV28	CASSRDSSPYNEQFF
TRBJ2-3	TRBD1	TRBV19	CASSNRGGTDTQYF
TRBJ1-1	TRBD1	TRBV2	CASSWDRPNTEAFF
TRBJ1-4	TRBD1	TRBV6-5	CASSYSDRAEKLFF